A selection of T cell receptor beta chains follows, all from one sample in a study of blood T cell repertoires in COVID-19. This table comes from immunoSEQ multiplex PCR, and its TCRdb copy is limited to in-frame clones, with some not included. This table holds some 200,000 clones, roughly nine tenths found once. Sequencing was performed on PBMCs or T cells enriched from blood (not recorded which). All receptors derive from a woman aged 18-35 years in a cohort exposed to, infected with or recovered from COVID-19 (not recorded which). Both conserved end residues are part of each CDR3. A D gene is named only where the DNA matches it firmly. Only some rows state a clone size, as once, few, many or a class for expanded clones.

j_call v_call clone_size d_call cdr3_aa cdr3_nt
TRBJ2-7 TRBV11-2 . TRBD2 CASSSPGTSPYEQYF TGTGCCAGCAGCTCCCCCGGGACTAGCCCCTACGAGCAGTACTTC
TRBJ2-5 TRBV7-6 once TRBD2 CASSPTSGGDETQYF TGTGCCAGCAGCCCGACTAGCGGGGGGGATGAGACCCAGTACTTC
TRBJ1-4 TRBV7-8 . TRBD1 CASSAPGQGLAGSNEKLFF TGTGCCAGCAGCGCCCCGGGACAGGGTTTAGCCGGATCGAATGAAAAACTGTTTTTT
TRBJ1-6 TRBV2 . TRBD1 CASSERQGRHSPLHF TGTGCCAGCAGCGAAAGACAGGGGAGACATTCACCCCTCCACTTT
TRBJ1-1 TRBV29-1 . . CSVARRLDMNTEAFF TGCAGCGTTGCTCGCCGATTAGACATGAACACTGAAGCTTTCTTT
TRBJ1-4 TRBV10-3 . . CAISDTKGVGGEKLFF TGTGCCATCAGTGATACTAAAGGTGTTGGTGGTGAAAAACTGTTTTTT
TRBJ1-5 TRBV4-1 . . CASSQGRGARQPQHF TGCGCCAGCAGCCAAGGCAGGGGCGCTCGGCAGCCCCAGCATTTT
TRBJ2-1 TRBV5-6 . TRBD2 CASSQTSVGYNEQFF TGTGCCAGCAGCCAAACTAGCGTCGGCTACAATGAGCAGTTCTTC
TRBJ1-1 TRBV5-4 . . CASSLSGLNTEAFF TGTGCCAGCAGCTTGTCAGGGCTGAACACTGAAGCTTTCTTT
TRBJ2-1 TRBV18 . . CASSLGLDNEQFF TGTGCCAGCTCACTCGGACTGGACAATGAGCAGTTCTTC
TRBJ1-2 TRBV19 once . CASIGLNGYTF TGTGCCAGTATCGGTTTGAACGGCTACACCTTC
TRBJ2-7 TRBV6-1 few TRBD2 CASSETWSGLAGEGYEQYF TGTGCCAGCAGTGAAACCTGGTCGGGACTAGCGGGAGAGGGATACGAGCAGTACTTC
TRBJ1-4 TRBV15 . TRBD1 CATSRDGTGSEKLFF TGTGCCACCAGCAGAGACGGGACAGGGTCTGAAAAACTGTTTTTT
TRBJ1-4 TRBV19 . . CASSIGTARGEKLFF TGTGCCAGTAGTATAGGTACAGCCAGGGGTGAAAAACTGTTTTTT
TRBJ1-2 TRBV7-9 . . CASSLQTNYGYTF TGTGCCAGCAGCTTACAAACTAACTATGGCTACACCTTC
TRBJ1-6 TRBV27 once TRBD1 CASSSGQALPPLHF TGTGCCAGCAGTTCCGGACAGGCGCTTCCCCCCCTCCACTTT
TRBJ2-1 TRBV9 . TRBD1 CASSVGWGQGSNEQFF TGTGCCAGCAGCGTAGGGTGGGGACAGGGGTCGAATGAGCAGTTCTTC
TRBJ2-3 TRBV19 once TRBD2 CASSMGTSFADTQYF TGTGCCAGTAGTATGGGGACTAGTTTTGCAGATACGCAGTATTTT
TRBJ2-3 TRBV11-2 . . CASSLEIGADTQYF TGTGCCAGCAGCTTAGAGATAGGGGCAGATACGCAGTATTTT
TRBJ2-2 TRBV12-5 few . CASGPLPGTGELFF TGTGCTAGTGGTCCTCTACCCGGGACCGGGGAGCTGTTTTTT